This T cell receptor beta chain was sequenced in a study of blood T cell repertoires in COVID-19. Trimming pared 0 bases from V and 1 base from J, leaving 16 bases between. The CDR3 has 17 residues. Germline CDR1 and CDR2: SGHNT and YYREEE (reference sequence). TCRdb keeps only in-frame clones here, not all; method: immunoSEQ multiplex PCR. The table records around 130,000 clones, 60% to 85% of them present only once. The chain links TRBV5-4 to TRBJ1-2; a possible D gene is TRBD1 (6 bases). This sequence originates from a man at least 80 years old with acute or convalescent COVID-19. The source material was peripheral blood. CDR3 sequence (DNA): TGTGCCAGCAGCTTGGCAGGGGCCCCCCTCTTTAACTATGGCTACACCTTC. It specifies CASSLAGAPLFNYGYTF. Complete variable domain (other parts from reference TRBV5-4 and TRBJ1-2): ETGVTQSPTHLIKTRGQQVTLRCSSQSGHNTVSWYQQALGQGPQFIFQYYREEENGRGNFPPRFSGLQFPNYSSELNVNALELDDSALYLCASSLAGAPLFNYGYTFGSGTRLTVV.